This note documents a single TCR beta chain sequence. This sample was taken from a study of blood T cell repertoires in COVID-19. About the study: The United States, Italy and Spain supplied acute and convalescent COVID-19 samples. The analysed material was cDNA or gDNA that came from T cells, B-cell-depleted T cells, or PBMCs.

In the original processing: For nucleated cells, counts were estimated from reference gene primer amplification. Repertoires were generated with immunoSEQ multiplex PCR, while TCRdb's copy carries only in-frame clones and drops some. V and J calls and clone size are those listed in that table; D and trimming were worked out from the DNA. Here the sample spans about 250,000 clones, roughly four fifths being singletons. The V end lost 0 bases, the J end lost 4 bases, and 15 bases lay between the germline ends. Germline CDR1 reads LGHNA; CDR2 reads YNFKEQ. This CDR3 contains 16 residues. V is TRBV4-2 and J is TRBJ1-2, with a tentative D call TRBD1 (6 bases). Sequenced sample: peripheral blood. The origin of this receptor is an elderly man with acute or convalescent COVID-19. The CDR3 DNA follows: TGTGCCAGCAGCCAAGATGCGGGGGGCAAAAGCTATGGCTACACCTTC. Its protein product is CASSQDAGGKSYGYTF.